This entry lists 4 T cell receptor beta chains sequenced from one sample in a study of blood T cell repertoires in COVID-19. TCRdb keeps only in-frame clones here, not all; method: immunoSEQ multiplex PCR. The repertoire holds about 180,000 clones, with approximately 84% as singletons. The sample was PBMCs or T cells enriched from blood (not recorded which). These receptors were obtained from a human donor with acute COVID-19. The donor label of this sample is uncertain.

The chain couples TRBV7-2 to TRBJ2-1; no firm D call. The CDR3 spans 14 residues. Per the germline V gene, CDR1 is SGHTA and CDR2 is FQGNSA. Between the trimmed V and J ends, which lost 1 base and 6 bases, there was a span of 10 bases. The CDR3 nucleotides are TGTGCCAGCAGCTTAGGACAATCAAGCAATGAGCAGTTCTTC. It yields the protein CASSLGQSSNEQFF.

The chain employs TRBV6-5 and TRBJ1-5; a weak D match, TRBD1 (5 bases). The CDR3 covers 12 residues. Germline V gene data show CDR1 as MNHEY and CDR2 as SVGAGI. The V and J ends lost 6 bases and 4 bases respectively, with 7 bases between them. CDR3 residues: CASRSGNQPQHF. The CDR3 DNA sequence: TGTGCCAGCAGGTCAGGGAATCAGCCCCAGCATTTT.

A single count supports this clone. The DNA for the CDR3 is TGTGCCAGCAGTAGACTAGCGGGGGGGCCCCGCGAGCAGTACTTC. Its translation: CASSRLAGGPREQYF. The chain carries TRBV25-1 and TRBJ2-7; 14 bases map to TRBD2. The CDR3 has 15 residues. J lost 6 bases, V lost 5 bases, and 6 bases had no gene match. Germline V gene lookup returns CDR1 MGHDK and CDR2 SYGVNS.

The chain links TRBV7-3 to TRBJ2-1; TRBD2 aligns across 8 bases. The germline V gene has CDR1 SGHTA and CDR2 FQGTGA. V shed 5 bases, J shed 6 bases, and the junction held 9 bases outside the gene matches. The CDR3 covers 15 residues. CDR3: CASSVGGARSNEQFF. CDR3 DNA: TGTGCCAGCAGCGTCGGGGGGGCGAGAAGCAATGAGCAGTTCTTC.